Listed below are T cell receptor beta chains from one sample, sequenced in a study of blood T cell repertoires in COVID-19. Sequencing used immunoSEQ multiplex PCR; TCRdb keeps in-frame clones, though not all of them. The sample lists around 450,000 clones, around 90% occurring once. Material: PBMCs or T cells enriched from blood (not recorded which). These receptors were obtained from a woman in her late teens or twenties who had recovered from COVID-19. Both conserved end residues are part of each CDR3. D genes are given only for firm matches. Part of the rows lack a size; the others show once, few, many or a class for expanded clones.

.	TRBJ1-2	TRBV19	TRBD1	TGTGCCAGTACCCCGACAGGGGCCGGCGACTATGGCTACACCTTC	CASTPTGAGDYGYTF
.	TRBJ1-1	TRBV5-1	.	TGCGCCAGCAGCCCCTATAACCAGAACACTGAAGCTTTCTTT	CASSPYNQNTEAFF
.	TRBJ1-2	TRBV5-5	TRBD1	TGTGCCAGCAGCGTCGGGACAGACCCTAACTATGGCTACACCTTC	CASSVGTDPNYGYTF
.	TRBJ2-1	TRBV3-1/TRBV3-2	.	TGTGCCAGCAGCCAAGCCGGCTACGGAGGCAATGAGCAGTTCTTC	CASSQAGYGGNEQFF
.	TRBJ1-3	TRBV11-2	TRBD1	TGTGCCAGCAGCTTCGGGCAGGGGGAAAACACCATATATTTT	CASSFGQGENTIYF
.	TRBJ1-2	TRBV21-1	.	TGTGCCAGCAGCAAAAGGAACCCGGGACAGGGACAGGAGAAGTCGGCCTATGGCTACACCTTC	CASSKRNPGQGQEKSAYGYTF
.	TRBJ1-1	TRBV7-3	.	TGTGCCAGCAGTCAGAATTCTAACACTGAAGCTTTCTTT	CASSQNSNTEAFF
few	TRBJ1-5	TRBV18	.	TGTGCCAGCTCACCCGGGGGGGCAGATCAGCCCCAGCATTTT	CASSPGGADQPQHF
once	TRBJ2-3	TRBV5-1	TRBD2	TGCGCCAGCAGCCTGGTCGGGACTAGCGGGGCAGATACGCAGTATTTT	CASSLVGTSGADTQYF
.	TRBJ1-6	TRBV12-3/TRBV12-4	.	TGTGCCAGCAGCATCGGACAGTCTTCACCCCTCCACTTT	CASSIGQSSPLHF
.	TRBJ2-2	TRBV5-4	.	TGTGCCAGCAGCTTAGAAGGGGGGGCCGGGGAGCTGTTTTTT	CASSLEGGAGELFF
.	TRBJ2-5	TRBV10-1	TRBD1	TGCGCCAGCAGCCAGACAGGGGGAGGGACCCAGTACTTC	CASSQTGGGTQYF
once	TRBJ1-5	TRBV3-1/TRBV3-2	TRBD1	TGTGCCAGCGGGACAGCCAATCAGCCCCAGCATTTT	CASGTANQPQHF
.	TRBJ1-6	TRBV6-5	TRBD1	TGTGCCAGCAGCGGACAGGGAACCTATAATTCACCCCTCCACTTT	CASSGQGTYNSPLHF
.	TRBJ1-3	TRBV19	TRBD1	TGTGCCAGTAGTCCCAGGGGGAAGTCCGGAAACACCATATATTTT	CASSPRGKSGNTIYF
.	TRBJ2-3	TRBV5-1	.	TGCGCCAGCAGCTTGGCCTCAGATACGCAGTATTTT	CASSLASDTQYF
.	TRBJ1-5	TRBV6-4	.	TGTGCCAGCAGTGATGGGCAGGAAATGCGTCAGCCCCAGCATTTT	CASSDGQEMRQPQHF
once	TRBJ2-3	TRBV7-9	.	TGTGCCAGCAGCCCGGTGGTCCATACGCAGTATTTT	CASSPVVHTQYF
.	TRBJ1-5	TRBV11-3	.	TGTGCCAGCAGCTTATCCCAGGATCGTAGCAATCAGCCCCAGCATTTT	CASSLSQDRSNQPQHF
.	TRBJ1-2	TRBV4-1	.	TGCGCCAGCAGCCAAGACTGGGCCACAAACTATGGCTACACCTTC	CASSQDWATNYGYTF
few	TRBJ2-3	TRBV4-1	.	TGCGCCAGCAGCCAAGACCCCCCAGCGGCGAGCACAGATACGCAGTATTTT	CASSQDPPAASTDTQYF
few	TRBJ1-5	TRBV19	.	TGTGCCAGTAGTATTTCCCAGACAGGAAATCAGCCCCAGCATTTT	CASSISQTGNQPQHF
.	TRBJ1-4	TRBV12-3/TRBV12-4	.	TGTGCCAGCAGTCGTAGCATCGACGAAAAACTGTTTTTT	CASSRSIDEKLFF
.	TRBJ2-1	TRBV7-2	.	TGTGCCAGCAGCTTAATAGGGGACAATGAGCAGTTCTTC	CASSLIGDNEQFF
.	TRBJ1-2	TRBV18	.	TGTGCCAGCTCACCACCGGAGGGAAGCTATGGCTACACCTTC	CASSPPEGSYGYTF
.	TRBJ2-7	TRBV5-1	.	TGCGCCAGCAGTAGGAGGGTTTCCTACGAGCAGTACTTC	CASSRRVSYEQYF
.	TRBJ1-1	TRBV28	TRBD1	TGTGCCAGCAGTTTCAGGACAGGGGGCATAGACACTGAAGCTTTCTTT	CASSFRTGGIDTEAFF
.	TRBJ2-7	TRBV3-1/TRBV3-2	TRBD2	TGTGCCAGCAGAGTAGCGGGGACGTACGAGCAGTACTTC	CASRVAGTYEQYF
.	TRBJ1-2	TRBV19	TRBD1	TGTGCCAGTAAGGGGGCCGTGGGGGCCGGCTATGGCTACACCTTC	CASKGAVGAGYGYTF
.	TRBJ1-1	TRBV2	TRBD1	TGTGCCAGCAGTGCGGAAGGGGGCGCGGACACTGAAGCTTTCTTT	CASSAEGGADTEAFF
.	TRBJ1-1	TRBV5-1	.	TGCGCCAGCAGCTTGGAGGCAGAGGCCTTGAACACTGAAGCTTTCTTT	CASSLEAEALNTEAFF
.	TRBJ1-1	TRBV27	.	TGTGCCAGCCGCTCCCCAGACACTGAAGCTTTCTTT	CASRSPDTEAFF
few	TRBJ1-6	TRBV3-1/TRBV3-2	.	TGTGCCAGCAGCCAATACAGGTCAGGCGTTTATAATTCACCCCTCCACTTT	CASSQYRSGVYNSPLHF
.	TRBJ2-2	TRBV27	.	TGTGCCAGCAGTTTTTGGGCGTCCGGGGAGCTGTTTTTT	CASSFWASGELFF
.	TRBJ1-5	TRBV19	.	TGTGCCAGTAGTATAGATCGGGGGGGTAATCAGCCCCAGCATTTT	CASSIDRGGNQPQHF
.	TRBJ2-1	TRBV11-3	.	TGTGCCAGCAGCCCCCCGGGCTCCTACAATGAGCAGTTCTTC	CASSPPGSYNEQFF
.	TRBJ1-2	TRBV2	.	TGTGCCAGCAGTGAAACCCAGGACACGAGCTATGGCTACACCTTC	CASSETQDTSYGYTF
.	TRBJ2-5	TRBV27	TRBD1	TGTGCCAGCAGTTTCCGACAGGGGTGGGAGACCCAGTACTTC	CASSFRQGWETQYF
.	TRBJ1-6	TRBV2	.	TGTGCCAGCAACCGGAATCAGGGCCCCTATAATTCACCCCTCCACTTT	CASNRNQGPYNSPLHF
.	TRBJ1-5	TRBV6-2/TRBV6-3	.	TGTGCCAGCAGTTACACGCAAGAAACAGCCCAGCATTTT	CASSYTQETAQHF
.	TRBJ2-3	TRBV28	TRBD1	TGTGCCAGCAGTTTATTGGGGCAGGGGGATATGGATACGCAGTATTTT	CASSLLGQGDMDTQYF
.	TRBJ1-5	TRBV4-1	.	TGCGCCAGCAGCCAAGACGACTCAGCGAATCAGCCCCAGCATTTT	CASSQDDSANQPQHF